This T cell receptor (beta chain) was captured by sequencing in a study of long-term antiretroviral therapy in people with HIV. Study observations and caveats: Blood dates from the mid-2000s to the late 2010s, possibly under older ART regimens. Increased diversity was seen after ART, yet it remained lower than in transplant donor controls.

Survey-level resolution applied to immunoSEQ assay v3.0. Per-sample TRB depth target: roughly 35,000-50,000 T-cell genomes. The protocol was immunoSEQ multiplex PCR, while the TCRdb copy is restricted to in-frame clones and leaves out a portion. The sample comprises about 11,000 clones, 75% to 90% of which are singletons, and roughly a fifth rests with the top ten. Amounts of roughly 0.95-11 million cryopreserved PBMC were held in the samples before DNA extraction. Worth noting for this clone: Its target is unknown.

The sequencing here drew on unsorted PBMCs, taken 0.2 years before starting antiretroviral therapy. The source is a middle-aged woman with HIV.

This CDR3 reads CASSSGQGGTEAFF. In DNA form, the CDR3 reads TGTGCCAGCAGTTCCGGACAGGGGGGAACTGAAGCTTTCTTT. The chain couples TRBV28 to TRBJ1-1, with TRBD1 matching 10 bases. The CDR3 is made up of 14 amino acids. V dropped 4 bases and J dropped 5; count of bases not matched to a gene: 4. The V gene's germline CDR1 is MDHEN and CDR2 SYDVKM.